The present T cell receptor (beta chain) was sequenced within a study of blood T cell repertoires in COVID-19. Study-level background: The United States, Italy and Spain provided the acute and convalescent COVID-19 samples. PBMCs, B-cell-depleted T cells, or T cells were the source of the cDNA or gDNA that made up the material.

J was trimmed by 5 bases and V by 6 bases; bases with no gene match: 12. Germline loops: CDR1 SQVTM, CDR2 ANQGSEA. The CDR3 is 15 residues long. Participant-given clinical history determined each cohort assignment. Recovered Cohort 3 donors showed two negative PCRs, clearance, or symptom resolution. Generated by immunoSEQ multiplex PCR, the TCRdb table keeps only in-frame clones and is missing some. The data show more than 300,000 clones, roughly 91% seen once. This receptor was identified in a woman in her twenties or thirties who had recovered from COVID-19. The V and J genes are TRBV29-1 and TRBJ1-5; 8 positions agree with TRBD1. Sequencing used PBMCs or T cells enriched from blood (not recorded which). This CDR3 is CSVRPRQGPYQPQHF. The CDR3, as DNA: TGCAGCGTCCGACCTAGACAGGGGCCCTATCAGCCCCAGCATTTT.